This is a list of T cell receptor beta chains from one sample in a study of cytomegalovirus exposure and HLA in healthy donors. Libraries were prepared by immunoSEQ multiplex PCR; TCRdb keeps only in-frame clonotypes and omits some of them. The table lists about 150,000 clones, roughly 85% of them singletons. Sequenced: PBMCs. Receptors were obtained from a man younger than 40 in good health and CMV-seropositive. Both conserved end residues are part of each CDR3. A D gene is named only where the DNA matches it firmly. Expanded clones get a size class; other rows say once, few or many, or leave the size out.

D: TRBD1; V: TRBV11-2; J: TRBJ2-2; size: NA; DNA: TGTGCCAGCAGCTTTAGGGGACAGCAGAACACCGGGGAGCTGTTTTTT; CDR3: CASSFRGQQNTGELFF
D: NA; V: TRBV28; J: TRBJ1-6; size: NA; DNA: TGTGCCAGCAGTGGACAGAATTCACCCCTCCACTTT; CDR3: CASSGQNSPLHF
D: NA; V: TRBV2; J: TRBJ1-2; size: NA; DNA: TGTGCCAGCAGTGAGAGCAGGGATGGCTACACCTTC; CDR3: CASSESRDGYTF
D: TRBD1; V: TRBV14; J: TRBJ1-4; size: NA; DNA: TGTGCCAGCAGCCTAGGACAGGGCTTTAATGAAAAACTGTTTTTT; CDR3: CASSLGQGFNEKLFF
D: TRBD1; V: TRBV7-6; J: TRBJ1-1; size: NA; DNA: TGTGCCAGCAGCTTAAGGCTCCGGGGGCAGGGGGGCACTGAAGCTTTCTTT; CDR3: CASSLRLRGQGGTEAFF
D: NA; V: TRBV14; J: TRBJ1-2; size: NA; DNA: TGTGCCAGCAGCCAAGTCCCCTTATATGGCTACACCTTC; CDR3: CASSQVPLYGYTF
D: NA; V: TRBV2; J: TRBJ2-5; size: NA; DNA: TGTGCCAGCAGGGATGGCAGGTACCAAGAGACCCAGTACTTC; CDR3: CASRDGRYQETQYF
D: NA; V: TRBV5-1; J: TRBJ2-1; size: NA; DNA: TGCGCCAGCGGGACATTTTCAGATAACTACAATGAGCAGTTCTTC; CDR3: CASGTFSDNYNEQFF
D: TRBD1; V: TRBV5-1; J: TRBJ2-3; size: NA; DNA: TGCGCCAGCAGCTTGGCCGGGCAGGGGGCAGATACGCAGTATTTT; CDR3: CASSLAGQGADTQYF
D: TRBD1; V: TRBV9; J: TRBJ1-1; size: NA; DNA: TGTGCCAGCAGCATCGGACCTCGACAGGGGAACACTGAAGCTTTCTTT; CDR3: CASSIGPRQGNTEAFF
D: NA; V: TRBV6-5; J: TRBJ2-7; size: NA; DNA: TGTGCCAGCAGTGTGAGGACTTCCCTCTACGAGCAGTACTTC; CDR3: CASSVRTSLYEQYF
D: TRBD2; V: TRBV19; J: TRBJ2-3; size: NA; DNA: TGTGCCAGTAGTATTAATCTAGCGGGAGGCACCGATACGCAGTATTTT; CDR3: CASSINLAGGTDTQYF
D: NA; V: TRBV7-2; J: TRBJ1-3; size: NA; DNA: TGTGCCAGCAGCTTAGAGTGGGCATCTGGAAACACCATATATTTT; CDR3: CASSLEWASGNTIYF
D: NA; V: TRBV6-5; J: TRBJ2-7; size: once; DNA: TGTGCCAGCAGTTACGCGTCGGCCTACGAGCAGTACTTC; CDR3: CASSYASAYEQYF
D: NA; V: TRBV6-5; J: TRBJ2-3; size: NA; DNA: TGTGCCAGCAGTCCTACAGGAGGGACAGATACGCAGTATTTT; CDR3: CASSPTGGTDTQYF
D: TRBD2; V: TRBV4-3; J: TRBJ2-7; size: NA; DNA: TGCGCCAGCAGCCACGGACTAGCGGGATCCTACGAGCAGTACTTC; CDR3: CASSHGLAGSYEQYF
D: TRBD1; V: TRBV15; J: TRBJ1-2; size: NA; DNA: TGTGCCACCAGCAGAGCCTACCTGCGGGACAGCACCCGTGGCTACACCTTC; CDR3: CATSRAYLRDSTRGYTF
D: NA; V: TRBV7-3; J: TRBJ2-2; size: NA; DNA: TGTGCCAGCAGCTCCCAACCCCTAGCCGGGGAGCTGTTTTTT; CDR3: CASSSQPLAGELFF
D: NA; V: TRBV7-2; J: TRBJ2-2; size: NA; DNA: TGTGCCAGCAGCACCTCCTCGCGGTCCACCGGGGAGCTGTTTTTT; CDR3: CASSTSSRSTGELFF
D: TRBD2; V: TRBV7-2; J: TRBJ2-3; size: NA; DNA: TGTGCCAGCACCCTTTACGCGGGAGCCAGAGATACGCAGTATTTT; CDR3: CASTLYAGARDTQYF
D: TRBD1; V: TRBV5-1; J: TRBJ1-4; size: NA; DNA: TGCGCCAGCAGCTTGGACAGGGGTGATGAAAAACTGTTTTTT; CDR3: CASSLDRGDEKLFF
D: NA; V: TRBV6-6; J: TRBJ2-3; size: NA; DNA: TGTGCCAGCAGTTACGCGGAGACTAGCACAGATACGCAGTATTTT; CDR3: CASSYAETSTDTQYF
D: NA; V: TRBV18; J: TRBJ1-4; size: NA; DNA: TGTGCCAGCTCACCAAAGAGGAGACAGAATTCAACTAATGAAAAACTGTTTTTT; CDR3: CASSPKRRQNSTNEKLFF
D: NA; V: TRBV16; J: TRBJ2-4; size: NA; DNA: TGTGCCAGCAGCCAATCTCAGCAGGTCCTAAACATTCAGTACTTC; CDR3: CASSQSQQVLNIQYF
D: TRBD2; V: TRBV4-1; J: TRBJ2-7; size: once; DNA: TGCGCCAGCAGCCCGGGACTAGCGGGAGACTCCTACGAGCAGTACTTC; CDR3: CASSPGLAGDSYEQYF
D: NA; V: TRBV4-3; J: TRBJ2-3; size: NA; DNA: TGCGCCAGCAGCCAAGATCGGTTTGTGAGCACAGATACGCAGTATTTT; CDR3: CASSQDRFVSTDTQYF
D: NA; V: TRBV6-5; J: TRBJ1-4; size: few; DNA: TGTGCCAGCAGTTACTCGGCAGGGAGGGAAAAACTGTTTTTT; CDR3: CASSYSAGREKLFF
D: NA; V: TRBV9; J: TRBJ2-2; size: NA; DNA: TGTGCCAGCAGCCCCGGGAGTAACACCGGGGAGCTGTTTTTT; CDR3: CASSPGSNTGELFF